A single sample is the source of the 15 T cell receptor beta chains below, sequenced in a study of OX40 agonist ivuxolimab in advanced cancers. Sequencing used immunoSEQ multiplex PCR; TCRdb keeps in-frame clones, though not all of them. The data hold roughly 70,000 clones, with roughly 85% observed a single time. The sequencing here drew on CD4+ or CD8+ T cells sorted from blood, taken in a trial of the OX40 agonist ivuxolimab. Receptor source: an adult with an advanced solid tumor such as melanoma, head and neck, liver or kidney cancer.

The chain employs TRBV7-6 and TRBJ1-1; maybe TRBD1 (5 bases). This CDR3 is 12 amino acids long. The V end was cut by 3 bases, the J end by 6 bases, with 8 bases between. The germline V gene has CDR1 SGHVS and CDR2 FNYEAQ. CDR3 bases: TGTGCCAGCAGCTTGTTGGGGGCTGAAGCTTTCTTT. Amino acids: CASSLLGAEAFF.

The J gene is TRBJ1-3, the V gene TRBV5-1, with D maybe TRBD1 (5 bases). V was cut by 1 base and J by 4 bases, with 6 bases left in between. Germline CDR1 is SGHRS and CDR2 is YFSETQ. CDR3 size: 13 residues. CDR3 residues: CASSLQGGNTIYF. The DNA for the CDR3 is TGCGCCAGCAGCTTGCAGGGAGGAAACACCATATATTTT.

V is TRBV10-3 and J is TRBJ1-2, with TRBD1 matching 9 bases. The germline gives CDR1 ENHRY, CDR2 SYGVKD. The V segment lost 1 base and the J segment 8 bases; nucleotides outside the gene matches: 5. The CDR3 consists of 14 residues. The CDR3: CAISEYDRGDGYTF. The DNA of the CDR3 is TGTGCCATCAGTGAGTACGACAGGGGGGACGGCTACACCTTC.

This chain's CDR3 is CASSPGDRNLGEQYF. For the CDR3, the DNA is TGCGCCAGCAGCCCCGGGGACAGAAACTTGGGCGAGCAGTACTTC. The chain recombines TRBV5-1 with TRBJ2-7; 7 nucleotides line up with TRBD1. Per germline, CDR1 SGHRS and CDR2 YFSETQ. The CDR3 sequence is 15 residues long. Trimming removed 4 bases from V and 6 bases from J; junction bases left unmatched: 13.

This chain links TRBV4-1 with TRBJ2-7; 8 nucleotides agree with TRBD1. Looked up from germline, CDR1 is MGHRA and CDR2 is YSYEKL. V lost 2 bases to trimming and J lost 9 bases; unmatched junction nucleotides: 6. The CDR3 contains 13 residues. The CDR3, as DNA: TGCGCCAGCAGCCAAACGACAGGGGAACGGCAGTACTTC. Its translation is CASSQTTGERQYF.

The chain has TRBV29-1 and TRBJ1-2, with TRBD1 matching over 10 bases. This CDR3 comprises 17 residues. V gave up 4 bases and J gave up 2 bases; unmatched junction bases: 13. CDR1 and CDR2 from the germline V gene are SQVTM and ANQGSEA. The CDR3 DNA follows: TGCAGCGTTGTATTCATCGGGACAGGGGTGTCCAACTATGGCTACACCTTC. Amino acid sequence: CSVVFIGTGVSNYGYTF. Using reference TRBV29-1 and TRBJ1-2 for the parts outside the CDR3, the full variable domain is SAVISQKPSRDICQRGTSLTIQCQVDSQVTMMFWYRQQPGQSLTLIATANQGSEATYESGFVIDKFPISRPNLTFSTLTVSNMSPEDSSIYLCSVVFIGTGVSNYGYTFGSGTRLTVV.

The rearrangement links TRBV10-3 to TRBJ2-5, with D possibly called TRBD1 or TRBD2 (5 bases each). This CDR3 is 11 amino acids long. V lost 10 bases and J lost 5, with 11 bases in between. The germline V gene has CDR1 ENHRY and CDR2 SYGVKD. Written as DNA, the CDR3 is TGTGCCAGTTCCGGGGCGGAGACCCAGTACTTC. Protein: CASSGAETQYF.

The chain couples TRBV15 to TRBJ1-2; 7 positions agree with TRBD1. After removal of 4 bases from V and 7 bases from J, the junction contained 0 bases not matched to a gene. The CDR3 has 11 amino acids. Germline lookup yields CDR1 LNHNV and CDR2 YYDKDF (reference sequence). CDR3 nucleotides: TGTGCCACCAGCAAGGGGGCTGGCTACACCTTC. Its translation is CATSKGAGYTF.

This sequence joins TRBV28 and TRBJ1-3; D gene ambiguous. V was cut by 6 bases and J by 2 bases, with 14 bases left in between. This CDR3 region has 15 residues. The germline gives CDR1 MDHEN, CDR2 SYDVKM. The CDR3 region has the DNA TGTGCCAGCAGCCCCCCGCGGGGAGCTGGAAACACCATATATTTT. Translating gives CASSPPRGAGNTIYF.

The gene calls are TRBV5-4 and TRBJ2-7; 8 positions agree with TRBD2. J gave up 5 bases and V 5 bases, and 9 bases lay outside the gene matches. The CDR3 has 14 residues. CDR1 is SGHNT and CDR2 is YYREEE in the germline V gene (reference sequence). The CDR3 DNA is TGTGCCAGCAGGGCGGGGGGCGGTAGTAACGAGCAGTACTTC. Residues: CASRAGGGSNEQYF. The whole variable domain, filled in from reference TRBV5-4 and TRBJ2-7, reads ETGVTQSPTHLIKTRGQQVTLRCSSQSGHNTVSWYQQALGQGPQFIFQYYREEENGRGNFPPRFSGLQFPNYSSELNVNALELDDSALYLCASRAGGGSNEQYFGPGTRLTVT.

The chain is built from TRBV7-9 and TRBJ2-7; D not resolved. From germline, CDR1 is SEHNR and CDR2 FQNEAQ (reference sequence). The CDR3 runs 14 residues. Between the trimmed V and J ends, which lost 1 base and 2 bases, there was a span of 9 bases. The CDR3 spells CASSLDSLPYEQYF. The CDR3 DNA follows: TGTGCCAGCAGCTTAGACAGCCTCCCCTACGAGCAGTACTTC.

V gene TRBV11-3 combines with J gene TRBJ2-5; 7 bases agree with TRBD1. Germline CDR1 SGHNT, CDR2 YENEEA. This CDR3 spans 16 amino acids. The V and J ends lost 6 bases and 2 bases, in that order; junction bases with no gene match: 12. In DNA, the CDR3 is TGTGCCAGCAGTGACAGGGATACCCCGGGACAAGAGACCCAGTACTTC. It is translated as CASSDRDTPGQETQYF.

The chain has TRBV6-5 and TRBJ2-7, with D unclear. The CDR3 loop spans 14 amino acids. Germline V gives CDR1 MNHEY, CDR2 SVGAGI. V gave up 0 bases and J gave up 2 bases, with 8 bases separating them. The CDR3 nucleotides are TGTGCCAGCAGTTACTCGAACAGACCCTACGAGCAGTACTTC. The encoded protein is CASSYSNRPYEQYF.

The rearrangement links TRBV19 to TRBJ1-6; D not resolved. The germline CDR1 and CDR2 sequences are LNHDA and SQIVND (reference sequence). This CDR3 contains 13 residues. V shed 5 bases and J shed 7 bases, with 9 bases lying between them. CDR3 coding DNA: TGTGCCAGTAGTTCAGACCTGAATTCACCCCTCCACTTT. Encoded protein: CASSSDLNSPLHF.

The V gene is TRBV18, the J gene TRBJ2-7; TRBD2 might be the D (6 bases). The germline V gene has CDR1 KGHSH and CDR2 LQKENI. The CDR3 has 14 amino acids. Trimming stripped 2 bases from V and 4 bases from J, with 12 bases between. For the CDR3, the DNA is TGTGCCAGCTCACCAAGTCAGGACTATTACGAGCAGTACTTC. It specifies CASSPSQDYYEQYF.